The 10 T cell receptor beta chains reported below all come from one sample, sequenced in a study of identical twins. TCRdb re-called the 5' RACE reads through MiXCR, storing one row per CDR3 protein. This table has 300,000 to 400,000 distinct CDR3 sequences, 8.5% to 10% appearing once. The material sequenced was naive T cells sorted from blood. The receptors here all came from a woman in her fifties or sixties in good health.

This clonotype appeared many times. The chain uses TRBV28 and TRBJ2-1, with 10 bases fitting TRBD2. V lost 2 bases to trimming and J lost 6 bases; unmatched junction nucleotides: 22. Germline V CDR1 and CDR2: MDHEN, SYDVKM. There are 21 residues in the CDR3. The CDR3 sequence: CASSLPPASGGPVSRGNEQFF. The DNA for the CDR3 is TGTGCCAGCAGTTTACCCCCCGCTAGCGGGGGACCGGTTAGTAGAGGCAATGAGCAGTTCTTC.

The gene calls are TRBV6-5 and TRBJ1-2; no reliable D call. Deletions cut 0 bases from V and 4 bases from J, with 9 bases between. The CDR3 covers 14 residues. Germline loops: CDR1 MNHEY, CDR2 SVGAGI. In nucleotides, the CDR3 is TGTGCCAGCAGTTACTCCGCCGGCCCCTATGGCTACACCTTC. It yields the protein CASSYSAGPYGYTF.

This clonotype was counted ten times or more. This sequence joins TRBV5-1 and TRBJ2-1; 7 bases match TRBD2. In germline, CDR1 is SGHRS, CDR2 YFSETQ. The CDR3 runs 15 residues. Losses at the gene ends were 4 bases for V and 7 bases for J; bases not matched to a gene: 11. The CDR3 is CASSGTGGGLNEQFF. CDR3 nucleotide sequence: TGCGCCAGCAGCGGTACGGGAGGCGGTTTAAATGAGCAGTTCTTC.

This clonotype showed up many times. The rearrangement joins TRBV6-6 to TRBJ2-1; 11 nucleotides match TRBD2. Germline V lookup: CDR1 MNHNY, CDR2 SVGAGI (reference sequence). CDR3 length: 14 amino acids. V shed 4 bases, J shed 8 bases, and the junction held 4 bases outside the gene matches. For the CDR3, the DNA is TGTGCCAGCAGTTTGGGGACTAGCGGCGATGAGCAGTTCTTC. It is translated as CASSLGTSGDEQFF.

This clonotype has only a few counts. The chain recombines TRBV6-2 or TRBV6-3 with TRBJ2-1, with D perhaps TRBD1 (5 bases). The ends were cut back, 6 bases at V and 10 bases at J, with 13 bases in the middle. Germline lookup yields CDR1 MNHEY and CDR2 SVGEGT. There are 12 residues in the CDR3. Here the CDR3 reads CASRAAPGEQFF. The CDR3 bases are TGTGCCAGCAGGGCGGCCCCAGGGGAGCAGTTCTTC.

The chain links TRBV5-1 to TRBJ2-2; TRBD2 matches 7 bases. The CDR3 has 18 residues. Germline assignment: CDR1 SGHRS and CDR2 YFSETQ. The trim removed 4 bases at V and 0 bases at J, leaving 12 bases unmatched. DNA for the CDR3: TGCGCCAGCAGCAGATTGGCTAGCGGAACCTCGAACACCGGGGAGCTGTTTTTT. It translates to CASSRLASGTSNTGELFF.

This rearrangement joins TRBV4-1 to TRBJ2-3, with 8 bases identical to TRBD2. Trimming at V came to 4 bases and at J to 1 base, leaving 7 bases not matched to a gene. Germline CDR1 MGHRA, CDR2 YSYEKL. CDR3 size: 16 residues. CDR3 nucleotide sequence: TGCGCCAGCAGCCGGTTAACGGGAGGGGGCACAGATACGCAGTATTTT. This encodes CASSRLTGGGTDTQYF.

This clonotype was recorded at least ten times. The chain has TRBV10-3 and TRBJ2-2; D gene unclear. Deletions cut 6 bases from V and 2 bases from J, with 1 base between. Germline CDR1 ENHRY, CDR2 SYGVKD. The CDR3 totals 11 residues. This CDR3 is CAIRNTGELFF. The DNA for the CDR3 is TGTGCCATCAGAAACACCGGGGAGCTGTTTTTT.

V gene TRBV7-9 combines with J gene TRBJ2-6; 10 bases match TRBD1. CDR3 length equals 16 residues. Germline values: CDR1 SEHNR, CDR2 FQNEAQ (reference sequence). CDR3 in amino acids: CVTGGTGETGANVLTF. The CDR3 nucleotides are TGTGTTACCGGAGGGACAGGGGAAACTGGGGCCAACGTCCTGACTTTC.

Many counts were recorded for this clonotype. The chain has TRBV9 and TRBJ2-1; TRBD2 matches 7 bases. The CDR3 spans 18 residues. V was pared by 0 bases and J by 3 bases, with 12 bases of the junction left unmatched. CDR1 and CDR2 (germline): SGDLS, YYNGEE. As DNA, the CDR3 is TGTGCCAGCAGCGTAGCTTTGCGGGAGTTCCCCTACTACAATGAGCAGTTCTTC. Translating gives CASSVALREFPYYNEQFF.